The 11 T cell receptor beta chains presented below share a single source sample, sequenced in a study of T cell repertoires in cytomegalovirus infection. TCRdb reprocessed the reads via MiXCR and lists one record per CDR3 protein. The sample records around 260,000 distinct CDR3 sequences, approximately 9.2% being singletons. The source material was PBMCs. All receptors come from a human donor in good health (CMV status not recorded). Some clones in this sample may be carry-over from other donors' samples.

This clonotype was detected ten times or more. This chain links TRBV7-2 with TRBJ1-2; D uncertain. The CDR3 loop spans 14 amino acids. The germline CDR1 and CDR2 sequences are SGHTA and FQGNSA. Trimming took off 6 bases at V and 4 bases at J, with 15 bases between the two ends. CDR3 DNA: TGTGCCAGCAGTCCCGTGCGGAGTGCCTATGGCTACACCTTC. This encodes CASSPVRSAYGYTF.

V gene TRBV15 combines with J gene TRBJ2-7; D is perhaps TRBD2 (7 bases). This CDR3 is built from 14 residues. With 1 base removed from V and 4 bases from J, the gap between germline ends came to 11 bases. The germline V gene encodes CDR1 LNHNV and CDR2 YYDKDF (reference sequence). The CDR3, as DNA: TGTGCCACCAGCAGAGTTGGGGGGGCGTACGAGCAGTACTTC. Encoded protein: CATSRVGGAYEQYF.

The chain uses TRBV7-2 and TRBJ1-1; D gene unclear. Trimming stripped 1 base from V and 1 base from J, with 10 bases between. Germline loops: CDR1 SGHTA, CDR2 FQGNSA. CDR3 length: 15 residues. The CDR3 nucleotides are TGTGCCAGCAGCTTAGAAGGTATAGGGAACACTGAAGCTTTCTTT. This translates into CASSLEGIGNTEAFF.

This rearrangement joins TRBV14 to TRBJ2-7, with D uncertain. V lost 8 bases and J lost 5, with 10 bases in between. The CDR3 covers 11 residues. Germline V gene lookup returns CDR1 SGHDN and CDR2 FVKESK. The CDR3 nucleotides read TGTGCCAGCGGCTGGGCCCACGAGCAGTACTTC. Its protein is CASGWAHEQYF.

This clonotype was observed at least ten times. The chain links TRBV7-8 to TRBJ1-3; D uncertain. Between the trimmed V and J ends, which lost 0 bases and 0 bases, there was a span of 3 bases. The CDR3 runs to 14 residues. CDR1 is SGHVS, CDR2 FQNEAQ, per germline. CDR3 residues: CASSLATSGNTIYF. CDR3 sequence (DNA): TGTGCCAGCAGCTTAGCCACCTCTGGAAACACCATATATTTT.

Ten or more counts support this clonotype. DNA of the CDR3: TGTGCCAGCAGCTTAGGATGGGGGCTGGACCCACCCCTCCACTTT. This translates into CASSLGWGLDPPLHF. This chain joins TRBV7-2 and TRBJ1-6, with D possibly TRBD1 on 6 matching bases. The V gene lost 1 base and the J gene lost 11 bases, with 15 bases spanning the gap. The CDR3 is 15 amino acids. Germline loops: CDR1 SGHTA, CDR2 FQGNSA.

At least ten counts were recorded for this clonotype. This sequence joins TRBV7-2 and TRBJ1-5; D possibly corresponds to TRBD1 (5 bases). CDR3 size: 15 residues. V was cut by 0 bases and J by 2 bases, with 8 bases left in between. The V gene's germline CDR1 is SGHTA and CDR2 FQGNSA. CDR3 loop: CASSLAGVGNQPQHF. In DNA, the CDR3 is TGTGCCAGCAGCTTAGCGGGGGTGGGCAATCAGCCCCAGCATTTT.

This chain joins TRBV6-2 or TRBV6-3 and TRBJ1-3, with no clear D. The length of the CDR3 is 11 residues. Germline V gives CDR1 MNHEY, CDR2 SVGEGT. The V and J ends lost 4 bases and 8 bases respectively, with 6 bases between them. This CDR3 is CASSFSDTIYF. In DNA form, the CDR3 reads TGTGCCAGCAGTTTCTCGGACACCATATATTTT.

V usage is TRBV2 and J usage is TRBJ1-5; unclear D gene. With 1 base removed from V and 4 bases from J, the gap between germline ends came to 8 bases. Germline CDR1 reads SNHLY; CDR2 reads FYNNEI. The CDR3 has 14 residues. The CDR3: CASSEVRLNQPQHF. Written as DNA, the CDR3 is TGTGCCAGCAGTGAAGTCAGGCTTAATCAGCCCCAGCATTTT.

This clonotype was seen more than once but under ten times. CDR3 sequence (DNA): TGTGCCAGCAGCCTCCTGGAGGGAGTCACTGAAGCTTTCTTT. It specifies CASSLLEGVTEAFF. The rearrangement links TRBV3-1 to TRBJ1-1; D is unresolved. This CDR3 has 14 amino acids. Germline V gene lookup returns CDR1 LGHDT and CDR2 YNNKEL (reference sequence). V dropped 4 bases and J dropped 4 bases, with 13 bases sitting between them.

The sample holds many counts of this clonotype. The gene calls are TRBV7-2 and TRBJ2-3; 10 bases map to TRBD1. The germline V gene encodes CDR1 SGHTA and CDR2 FQGNSA. Unmatched junction bases numbered 7, after V lost 0 bases and J lost 4 bases. CDR3 size: 17 residues. CDR3 loop: CASSLAGGQGRPDTQYF. DNA of the CDR3: TGTGCCAGCAGCTTAGCGGGGGGACAGGGGCGACCAGATACGCAGTATTTT.